The 9 T cell receptor beta chains below all came from one sample that was sequenced in a study of blood T cell repertoires in COVID-19 (dated by TCRdb to about 2020). Preparation of the library involved the immunoSEQ multiplex PCR assay. The table comes from immuneACCESS by way of TCRdb, which keeps in-frame sequences with V and J called. Part of the clones is missing from these tables; in studies checked, under half for an unresolved V gene and the rest for unknown reasons. The sample data list more than 150,000 clones, and 80% to 90% of these were observed just once. The ten largest clones add up to 2% to 3% of the sample. The sample taken for sequencing was peripheral blood. The receptors were gathered from a man aged 40-50 years with active or convalescent COVID-19.

The chain has TRBV6-6 and TRBJ1-1; 12 nucleotides line up with TRBD1. Germline V gene data show CDR1 as MNHNY and CDR2 as SVGAGI (reference sequence). This CDR3 has 17 residues. V lost 5 bases, J lost 0 bases, and 7 bases stayed unmatched. The CDR3 bases are TGTGCCAGCAGTCCCGGGACAGGGGGCGTAATGAACACTGAAGCTTTCTTT. Translating it yields CASSPGTGGVMNTEAFF.

V usage is TRBV29-1 and J usage is TRBJ2-3; 7 bases match TRBD1. CDR1 and CDR2 from the germline V gene are SQVTM and ANQGSEA. The J segment lost 10 bases and the V segment lost 4 bases, leaving 14 bases of the junction unmatched. The CDR3 consists of 14 residues. This CDR3 is CSVAGGQTRDAQYF. CDR3 DNA sequence: TGCAGCGTTGCAGGGGGACAGACACGAGACGCGCAGTATTTT.

The chain joins TRBV6-5 to TRBJ2-2; 8 nucleotides agree with TRBD1. This CDR3 region has 13 residues. Per germline, CDR1 MNHEY and CDR2 SVGAGI. Unmatched junction bases numbered 2, after V lost 6 bases and J lost 5 bases. The CDR3 DNA sequence: TGTGCCAGCAGCCGGACAGGGACCGGGGAGCTGTTTTTT. Translation: CASSRTGTGELFF.

To note about this clone: This sample also contains other DNA sequences that code for the same CDR3. V gene TRBV2 combines with J gene TRBJ2-7; TRBD1 aligns across 7 bases. Germline trimming cut 5 bases from V and 1 base from J; bases unmatched to any gene: 2. The length of the CDR3 is 13 residues. The germline gives CDR1 SNHLY, CDR2 FYNNEI. The CDR3 region is CASSRQGSYEQYF. The CDR3 bases are TGTGCCAGCAGTCGACAGGGATCCTACGAGCAGTACTTC.

J is TRBJ1-1 and V is TRBV28, with a tentative D call TRBD1 (6 bases). CDR1 and CDR2 from the germline V gene are MDHEN and SYDVKM. V dropped 5 bases and J dropped 0 bases, with 16 bases sitting between them. The CDR3 length is 16 residues. In nucleotides, the CDR3 is TGTGCCAGCAGTCCCGCTACAGACAGGCTGAACACTGAAGCTTTCTTT. Encoded protein: CASSPATDRLNTEAFF.

This clone has only a few counts. This chain joins TRBV6-2 or TRBV6-3 and TRBJ2-7; 9 nucleotides agree with TRBD2. The V gene's germline CDR1 is MNHEY and CDR2 SVGEGT. The length of the CDR3 is 17 residues. With 2 bases clipped from V and 1 base from J, the junction kept 9 bases outside the gene matches. This CDR3 is CASSYTPGLAISYEQYF. The CDR3 DNA sequence: TGTGCCAGCAGTTACACCCCGGGACTAGCTATATCCTACGAGCAGTACTTC.

This chain uses TRBV19 with TRBJ2-7; D perhaps matches TRBD2 (5 bases). The CDR3 covers 14 residues. Germline CDR1 LNHDA, CDR2 SQIVND (reference sequence). The V end was cut by 3 bases, the J end by 4 bases, with 13 bases between. In nucleotides, the CDR3 is TGTGCCAGTAGTATTAAGCCGGAGGCGTACGAGCAGTACTTC. Translating it yields CASSIKPEAYEQYF.

J is TRBJ2-5 and V is TRBV19; 7 bases match TRBD2. V shed 10 bases and J 1 base; nucleotides not matched to a gene: 12. Germline assignment: CDR1 LNHDA and CDR2 SQIVND (reference sequence). The CDR3 contains 15 residues. As DNA, the CDR3 is TGTGCCACGCGACCCCGGGGGGTATTCCAAGAGACCCAGTACTTC. Encoded protein: CATRPRGVFQETQYF.

The chain combines TRBV5-8 with TRBJ2-1, with 8 bases matching TRBD2. Germline assignment: CDR1 SGHTS and CDR2 YDEGEE. The CDR3 sequence is 15 residues long. Trimming cost V 6 bases and J 0 bases; bases outside gene matches: 5. The CDR3 nucleotides are TGTGCCAGCACCGGGGGGGCGGGCTCCTACAATGAGCAGTTCTTC. This codes for CASTGGAGSYNEQFF.